One sample yielded the 2 T cell receptor beta chains listed below, sequenced in a study of blood T cell repertoires in COVID-19. Produced via immunoSEQ multiplex PCR; TCRdb's table is partial and in-frame only. The table includes under 95,000 clones, around 85% detected once. Sequencing input: peripheral blood. Every receptor here comes from a man older than 75 in a cohort sampled during active COVID-19.

Here the CDR3 DNA reads TGTGCCAGCAGTGCACGGGACTCCTACGAGCAGTACGTC. Its translation: CASSARDSYEQYV. The rearrangement links TRBV6-2 or TRBV6-3 to TRBJ2-7, with a tentative D call TRBD2 (5 bases). V was pared by 5 bases and J by 0 bases, with 8 bases between. This CDR3 contains 13 residues. Germline CDR1 MNHEY, CDR2 SVGEGT.

A note on this clone: Sequence at one end of the junction differs from germline and may be a read error. The rearrangement uses TRBV14 and TRBJ2-3, with D possibly matching TRBD2 (6 bases). The germline V gene has CDR1 SGHDN and CDR2 FVKESK. The CDR3 extends over 13 amino acids. CDR3: CAGGPAGTDTQYF. CDR3 nucleotides: TGTGCCGGAGGCCCAGCGGGCACGGATACGCAGTATTTT.